The source of this TCR beta chain is a study of blood T cell repertoires in COVID-19. Turning to the study itself: T cells, B-cell-depleted T cells, or PBMCs supplied cDNA or gDNA.

This CDR3 has 12 residues. CDR1 is SGHTA and CDR2 is FQGNSA in the germline V gene. The V and J ends lost 1 base and 11 bases respectively, with 11 bases between them. Assay: immunoSEQ multiplex PCR; the TCRdb copy retains only in-frame clones and omits some. This table holds 200,000 to 250,000 clones, approximately 86% found once. The clonotype comes from a woman aged 25 to 39 with COVID-19, enrolled during active disease. The sequenced sample was peripheral blood. The gene calls are TRBV7-2 and TRBJ1-1; a weak D match, TRBD1 (5 bases). As DNA, the CDR3 is TGTGCCAGCAGCTTAGAGGAGGGGAGGGCTTTCTTT. Translating it yields CASSLEEGRAFF.